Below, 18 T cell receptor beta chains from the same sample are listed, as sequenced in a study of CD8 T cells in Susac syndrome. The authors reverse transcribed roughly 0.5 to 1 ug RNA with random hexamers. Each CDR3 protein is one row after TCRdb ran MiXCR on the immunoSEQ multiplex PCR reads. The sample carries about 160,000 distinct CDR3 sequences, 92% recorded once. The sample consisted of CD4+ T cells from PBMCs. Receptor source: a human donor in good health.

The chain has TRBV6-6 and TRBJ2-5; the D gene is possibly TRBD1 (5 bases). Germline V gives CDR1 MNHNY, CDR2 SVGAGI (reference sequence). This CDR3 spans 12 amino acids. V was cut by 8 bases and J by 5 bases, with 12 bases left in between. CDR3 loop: CASAGRRETQYF. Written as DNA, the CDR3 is TGTGCCAGCGCAGGGCGGCGGGAGACCCAGTACTTC.

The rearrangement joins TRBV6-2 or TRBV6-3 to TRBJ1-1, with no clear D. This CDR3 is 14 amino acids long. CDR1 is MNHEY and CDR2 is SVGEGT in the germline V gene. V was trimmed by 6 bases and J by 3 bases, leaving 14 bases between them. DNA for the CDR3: TGTGCCAGCAGCAGAAAGGGAGGTTACACTGAAGCTTTCTTT. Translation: CASSRKGGYTEAFF.

The CDR3 is CASKRLEGAGNTIYF. The CDR3 DNA follows: TGTGCCAGCAAACGACTCGAGGGAGCTGGAAACACCATATATTTT. This chain uses TRBV6-2 or TRBV6-3 with TRBJ1-3; no clear D gene. Looked up from germline, CDR1 is MNHEY and CDR2 is SVGEGT. Trimming took 7 bases from V and 2 from J, leaving 15 bases between them. The CDR3 is 15 residues long.

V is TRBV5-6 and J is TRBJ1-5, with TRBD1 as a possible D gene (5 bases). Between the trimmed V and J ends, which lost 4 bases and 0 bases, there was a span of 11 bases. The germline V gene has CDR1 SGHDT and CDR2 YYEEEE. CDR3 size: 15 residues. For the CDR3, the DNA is TGTGCCAGCAGCCTGGGACTGTATAGCAATCAGCCCCAGCATTTT. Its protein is CASSLGLYSNQPQHF.

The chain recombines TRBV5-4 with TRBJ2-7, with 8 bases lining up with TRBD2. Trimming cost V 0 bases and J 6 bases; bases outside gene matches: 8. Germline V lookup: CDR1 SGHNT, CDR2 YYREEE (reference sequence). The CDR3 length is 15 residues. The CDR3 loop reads CASSLAGLGSIEQYF. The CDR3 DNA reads TGTGCCAGCAGCTTGGCGGGACTAGGCAGTATCGAGCAGTACTTC.

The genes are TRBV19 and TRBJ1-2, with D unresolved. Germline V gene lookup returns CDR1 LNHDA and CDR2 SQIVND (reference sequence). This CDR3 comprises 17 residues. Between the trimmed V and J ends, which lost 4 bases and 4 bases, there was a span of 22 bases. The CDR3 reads CASSTTPYRGDAYGYTF. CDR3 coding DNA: TGTGCCAGTAGTACCACACCCTATCGCGGGGATGCCTATGGCTACACCTTC.

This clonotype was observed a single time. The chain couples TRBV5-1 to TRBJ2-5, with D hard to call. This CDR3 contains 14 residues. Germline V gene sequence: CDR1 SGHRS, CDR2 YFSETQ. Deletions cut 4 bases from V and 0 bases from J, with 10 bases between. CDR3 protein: CASSGDLYQETQYF. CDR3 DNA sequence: TGCGCCAGCAGCGGTGACCTGTACCAAGAGACCCAGTACTTC.

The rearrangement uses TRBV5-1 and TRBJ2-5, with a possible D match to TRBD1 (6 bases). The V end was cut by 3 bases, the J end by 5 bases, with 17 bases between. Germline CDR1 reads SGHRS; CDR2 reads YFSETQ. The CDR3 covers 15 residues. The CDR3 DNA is TGCGCCAGCAGCTCGTTCCCCCGGGACACGGAGACCCAGTACTTC. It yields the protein CASSSFPRDTETQYF.

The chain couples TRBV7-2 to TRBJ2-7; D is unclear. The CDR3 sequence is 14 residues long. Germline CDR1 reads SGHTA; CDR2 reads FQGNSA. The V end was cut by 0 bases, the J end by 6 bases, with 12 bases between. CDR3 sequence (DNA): TGTGCCAGCAGCTTAGCTTCTGGTTTTCGCGAGCAGTACTTC. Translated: CASSLASGFREQYF.

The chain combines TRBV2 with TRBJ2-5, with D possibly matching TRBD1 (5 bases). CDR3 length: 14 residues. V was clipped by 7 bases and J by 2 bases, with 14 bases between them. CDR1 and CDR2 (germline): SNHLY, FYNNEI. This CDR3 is CASKPQQGQETQYF. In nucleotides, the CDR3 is TGTGCCAGCAAACCACAGCAGGGACAAGAGACCCAGTACTTC.

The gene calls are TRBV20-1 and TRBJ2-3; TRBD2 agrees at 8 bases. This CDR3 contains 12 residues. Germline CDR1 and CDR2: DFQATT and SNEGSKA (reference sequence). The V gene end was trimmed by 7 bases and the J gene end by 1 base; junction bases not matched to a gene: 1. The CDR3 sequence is CSGREGTDTQYF. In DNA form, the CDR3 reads TGCAGTGGGCGGGAGGGCACAGATACGCAGTATTTT.

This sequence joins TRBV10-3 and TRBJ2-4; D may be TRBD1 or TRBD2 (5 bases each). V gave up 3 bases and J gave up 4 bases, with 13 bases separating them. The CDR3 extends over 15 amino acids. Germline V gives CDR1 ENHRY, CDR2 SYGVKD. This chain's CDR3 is CAISDFGTPKNIQYF. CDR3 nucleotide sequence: TGTGCCATCAGTGATTTCGGGACGCCAAAAAACATTCAGTACTTC.

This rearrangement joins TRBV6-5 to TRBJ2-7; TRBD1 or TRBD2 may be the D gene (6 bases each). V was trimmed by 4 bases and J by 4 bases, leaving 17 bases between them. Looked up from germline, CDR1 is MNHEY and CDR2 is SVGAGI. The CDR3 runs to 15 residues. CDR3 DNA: TGTGCCAGCAGTTCTCCGGGGGCGTATATGTACGAGCAGTACTTC. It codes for CASSSPGAYMYEQYF.

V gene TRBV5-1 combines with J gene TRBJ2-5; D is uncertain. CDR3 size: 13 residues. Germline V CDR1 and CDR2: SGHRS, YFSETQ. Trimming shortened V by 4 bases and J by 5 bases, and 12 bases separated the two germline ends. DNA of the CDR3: TGCGCCAGCAGCACTACACTGGGGGAGACCCAGTACTTC. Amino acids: CASSTTLGETQYF.

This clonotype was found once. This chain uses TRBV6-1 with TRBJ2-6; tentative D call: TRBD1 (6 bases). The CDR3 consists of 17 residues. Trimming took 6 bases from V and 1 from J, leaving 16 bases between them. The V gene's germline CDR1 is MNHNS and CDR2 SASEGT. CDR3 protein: CASSWTDALSGANVLTF. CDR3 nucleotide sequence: TGTGCCAGCAGCTGGACAGACGCCTTGTCTGGGGCCAACGTCCTGACTTTC.

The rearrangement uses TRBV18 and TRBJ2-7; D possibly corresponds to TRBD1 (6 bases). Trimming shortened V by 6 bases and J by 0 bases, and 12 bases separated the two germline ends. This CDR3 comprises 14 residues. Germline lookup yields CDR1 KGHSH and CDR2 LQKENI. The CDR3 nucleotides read TGTGCCAGCTCTAGGGACACGGGCTCCTACGAGCAGTACTTC. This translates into CASSRDTGSYEQYF.

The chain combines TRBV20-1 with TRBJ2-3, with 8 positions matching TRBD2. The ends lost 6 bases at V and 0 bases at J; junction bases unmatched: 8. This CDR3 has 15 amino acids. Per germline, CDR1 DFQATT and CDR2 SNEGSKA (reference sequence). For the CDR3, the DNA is TGCAGTGCCCGCCGGGGGGGGTCAAGCACAGATACGCAGTATTTT. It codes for CSARRGGSSTDTQYF.

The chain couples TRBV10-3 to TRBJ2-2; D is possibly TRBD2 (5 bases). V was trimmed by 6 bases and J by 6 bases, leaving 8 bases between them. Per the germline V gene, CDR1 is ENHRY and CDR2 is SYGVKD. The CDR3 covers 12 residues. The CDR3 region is CAISGGPGELFF. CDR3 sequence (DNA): TGTGCCATCAGCGGAGGCCCCGGGGAGCTGTTTTTT.